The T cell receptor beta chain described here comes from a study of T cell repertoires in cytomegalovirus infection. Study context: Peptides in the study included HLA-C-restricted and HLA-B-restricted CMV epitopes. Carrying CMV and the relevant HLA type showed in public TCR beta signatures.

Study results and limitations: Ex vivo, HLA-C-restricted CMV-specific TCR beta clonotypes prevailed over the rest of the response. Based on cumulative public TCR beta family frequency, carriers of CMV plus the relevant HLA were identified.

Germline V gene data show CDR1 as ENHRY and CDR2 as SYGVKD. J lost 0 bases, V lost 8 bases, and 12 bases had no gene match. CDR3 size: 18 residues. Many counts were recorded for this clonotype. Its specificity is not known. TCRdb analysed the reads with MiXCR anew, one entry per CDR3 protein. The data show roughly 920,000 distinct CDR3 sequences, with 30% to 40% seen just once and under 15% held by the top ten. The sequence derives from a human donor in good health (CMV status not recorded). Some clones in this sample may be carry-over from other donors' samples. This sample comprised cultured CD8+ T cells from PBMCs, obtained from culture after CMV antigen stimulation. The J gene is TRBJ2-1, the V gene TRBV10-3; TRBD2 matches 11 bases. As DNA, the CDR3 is TGTGCCATCCGAGGGACTAGCGGCCCGCTCAGCTCCTACAATGAGCAGTTCTTC. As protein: CAIRGTSGPLSSYNEQFF.